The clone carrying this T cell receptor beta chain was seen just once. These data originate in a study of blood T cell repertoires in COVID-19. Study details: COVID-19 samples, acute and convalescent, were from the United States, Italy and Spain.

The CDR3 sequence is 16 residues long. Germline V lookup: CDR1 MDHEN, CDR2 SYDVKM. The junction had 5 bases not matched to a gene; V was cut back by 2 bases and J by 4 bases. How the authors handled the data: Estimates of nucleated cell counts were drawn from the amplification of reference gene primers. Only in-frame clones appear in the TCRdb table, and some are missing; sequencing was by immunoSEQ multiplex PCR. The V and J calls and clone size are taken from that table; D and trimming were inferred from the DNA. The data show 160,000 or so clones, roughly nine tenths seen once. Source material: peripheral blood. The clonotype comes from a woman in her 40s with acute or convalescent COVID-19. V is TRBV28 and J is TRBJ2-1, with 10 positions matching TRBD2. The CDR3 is CASSLSASGGYNEQFF. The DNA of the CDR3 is TGTGCCAGCAGTTTAAGTGCTAGCGGGGGTTACAATGAGCAGTTCTTC.